The 14 T cell receptor beta chains below were found in one sample sequenced in a study of sequential checkpoint blockade in melanoma. Here immunoSEQ multiplex PCR was the method, and the copy in TCRdb shows in-frame clones only, minus some. The sample records 4,500 to 5,000 clones, approximately 24% being singletons. The treatment here: randomized to nivolumab then ipilimumab (arm A) or the reverse (arm B). Material: tumor tissue (inferred from file names), obtained from a patient given nivolumab and ipilimumab in sequence. The receptors were sampled from a human donor with melanoma.

This chain joins TRBV29-1 and TRBJ2-3; D tentatively fits TRBD1 or TRBD2 (5 bases each). Deletions cut 4 bases from V and 0 bases from J, with 11 bases between. The length of the CDR3 is 14 residues. From germline, CDR1 is SQVTM and CDR2 ANQGSEA. CDR3 nucleotides: TGCAGCGTTGCCATCTGGGGGAGCACAGATACGCAGTATTTT. This gives the protein CSVAIWGSTDTQYF.

This chain joins TRBV11-3 and TRBJ1-4; a weak D match, TRBD1 (5 bases). The CDR3 spans 15 residues. V lost 0 bases, J lost 2 bases, and 7 bases lay in between. The V gene's germline CDR1 is SGHNT and CDR2 YENEEA. The CDR3: CASSLDWGTNEKLFF. DNA for the CDR3: TGTGCCAGCAGCTTAGACTGGGGGACTAATGAAAAACTGTTTTTT. Drawing the rest from reference TRBV11-3 and TRBJ1-4, the complete variable domain is EAGVVQSPRYKIIEKKQPVAFWCNPISGHNTLYWYLQNLGQGPELLIRYENEEAVDDSQLPKDRFSAERLKGVDSTLKIQPAELGDSAVYLCASSLDWGTNEKLFFGSGTQLSVL.

By share, this clone ranks as medium-sized. The chain couples TRBV19 to TRBJ1-3; D is perhaps TRBD1 (6 bases). Trimming took off 6 bases at V and 0 bases at J, with 12 bases between the two ends. Germline V CDR1 and CDR2: LNHDA, SQIVND (reference sequence). The CDR3 has 15 residues. Here the CDR3 DNA reads TGTGCCAGTAGGCCTCAGGGGCTCTCTGGAAACACCATATATTTT. Protein product: CASRPQGLSGNTIYF.

The V and J genes are TRBV10-2 and TRBJ2-7; 12 bases match TRBD2. This CDR3 spans 19 amino acids. V trimming: 5 bases; J trimming: 7 bases; junction bases outside the gene matches: 21. From germline, CDR1 is WSHSY and CDR2 SAAADI. The CDR3 sequence is CASSFLGGLAGKPSREQYF. The CDR3 DNA reads TGCGCCAGCAGTTTCCTGGGAGGACTAGCGGGAAAGCCCTCGAGGGAGCAGTACTTC.

The table lists this clone with many counts. The chain links TRBV6-8 to TRBJ2-1, with unresolved D. The CDR3 extends over 15 amino acids. V gave up 6 bases and J gave up 0 bases, with 12 bases separating them. Germline lookup yields CDR1 MNHGY and CDR2 SAAAGT. CDR3 loop: CASRSGQSSYNEQFF. The CDR3 DNA is TGTGCCAGCAGGTCCGGGCAGAGCTCCTACAATGAGCAGTTCTTC.

This clone was found a few times. The chain combines TRBV11-3 with TRBJ2-2, with D unclear. Germline CDR1 SGHNT, CDR2 YENEEA. This CDR3 contains 17 residues. Trimming removed 3 bases from V and 1 base from J, with 15 bases in between. CDR3: CASSLAVSYQNTGELFF. The CDR3 nucleotides are TGTGCCAGCAGCTTGGCGGTGAGCTACCAGAACACCGGGGAGCTGTTTTTT.

This clone appeared a few times. The genes are TRBV11-3 and TRBJ2-2, with a tentative D call TRBD2 (5 bases). Trimming cost V 5 bases and J 0 bases, with 13 bases left between them. Germline lookup yields CDR1 SGHNT and CDR2 YENEEA. The CDR3 is 16 residues long. The DNA of the CDR3 is TGTGCCAGCAGCGGAGCGGCCCACACGAACACCGGGGAGCTGTTTTTT. Its protein is CASSGAAHTNTGELFF.

This clone was counted a few times. The chain combines TRBV9 with TRBJ2-7, with TRBD1 matching 7 bases. Germline values: CDR1 SGDLS, CDR2 YYNGEE. This CDR3 contains 14 residues. V dropped 4 bases and J dropped 1; count of bases not matched to a gene: 5. The CDR3 DNA follows: TGTGCCAGCAGCCCAAACAGGGGATCCTACGAGCAGTACTTC. This sequence encodes CASSPNRGSYEQYF. The full variable domain, its missing parts supplied by reference TRBV9 and TRBJ2-7, is DSGVTQTPKHLITATGQRVTLRCSPRSGDLSVYWYQQSLDQGLQFLIQYYNGEERAKGNILERFSAQQFPDLHSELNLSSLELGDSALYFCASSPNRGSYEQYFGPGTRLTVT.

This chain uses TRBV5-1 with TRBJ2-5; D unresolved. V lost 2 bases to trimming and J lost 4 bases, with 12 bases between them. CDR1 is SGHRS, CDR2 YFSETQ, per germline. The CDR3 covers 14 residues. The CDR3 here is CASSLEQILETQYF. The CDR3 DNA reads as TGCGCCAGCAGCTTAGAACAGATCCTAGAGACCCAGTACTTC.

This clone was seen repeatedly, ten times or more. The rearrangement links TRBV10-3 to TRBJ1-2, with TRBD1 matching 8 bases. This CDR3 comprises 14 residues. The junction had 4 bases not matched to a gene; V was cut back by 0 bases and J by 7 bases. Looked up from germline, CDR1 is ENHRY and CDR2 is SYGVKD. CDR3 bases: TGTGCCATCAGTGAGTCACAGGGGGAGAGTGGCTACACCTTC. Translating gives CAISESQGESGYTF.

This clone was found a few times. The V call is TRBV6-8, the J call TRBJ2-7; tentatively, D is TRBD1 (5 bases). The V end lost 2 bases, the J end lost 0 bases, and 11 bases lay between the germline ends. The germline gives CDR1 MNHGY, CDR2 SAAAGT. This CDR3 has 15 amino acids. CDR3 loop: CASSYGQDNSYEQYF. CDR3 bases: TGTGCCAGCAGTTACGGCCAGGACAACTCCTACGAGCAGTACTTC.

The chain employs TRBV19 and TRBJ1-5; D possibly corresponds to TRBD1 (5 bases). Trimming cost V 7 bases and J 3 bases, with 13 bases left between them. Germline V CDR1 and CDR2: LNHDA, SQIVND (reference sequence). The CDR3 spans 14 residues. CDR3 sequence (DNA): TGTGCCAGTACCCCAGGGTCCTACAATCAGCCCCAGCATTTT. Encoded protein: CASTPGSYNQPQHF.

This clone was observed a handful of times. The chain joins TRBV18 to TRBJ2-5, with D maybe TRBD2 (6 bases). CDR3 length: 13 amino acids. The V and J ends lost 6 bases and 5 bases respectively, with 13 bases between them. Per the germline V gene, CDR1 is KGHSH and CDR2 is LQKENI. The CDR3 reads CASSETSRETQYF. In DNA, the CDR3 is TGTGCCAGCTCGGAGACTAGTCGGGAGACCCAGTACTTC.

This clone was picked up a small number of times. This chain uses TRBV23-1 with TRBJ1-4; D not certain. TRBV23-1 is treated as an ORF (open reading frame) with a function not yet certain. This CDR3 is built from 20 residues. V gave up 6 bases and J gave up 8 bases, with 34 bases separating them. CDR3 sequence reads: CASSQERPQGPLSIYEKLFF. CDR3 in DNA: TGCGCCAGCAGCCAAGAGAGGCCGCAAGGGCCCCTATCAATTTACGAAAAACTGTTTTTT.